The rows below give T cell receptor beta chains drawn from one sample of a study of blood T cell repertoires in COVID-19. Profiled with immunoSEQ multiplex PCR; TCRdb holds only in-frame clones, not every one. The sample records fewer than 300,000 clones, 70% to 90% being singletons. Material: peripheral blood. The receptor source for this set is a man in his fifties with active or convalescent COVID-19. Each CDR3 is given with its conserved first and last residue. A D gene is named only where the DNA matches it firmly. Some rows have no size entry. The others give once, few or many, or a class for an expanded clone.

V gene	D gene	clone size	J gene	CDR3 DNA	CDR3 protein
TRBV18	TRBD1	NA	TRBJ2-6	TGTGCCAGCTCGAGAACAGGGGAAGGGGCCAACGTCCTGACTTTC	CASSRTGEGANVLTF
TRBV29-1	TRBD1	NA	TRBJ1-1	TGCAGCGCTCGGGACAGGGGGGGATTCATGAACACTGAAGCTTTCTTT	CSARDRGGFMNTEAFF
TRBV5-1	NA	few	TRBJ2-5	TGCGCCAGCAGCTTGGCCGGGTCCAGTGGAGAGACCCAGTACTTC	CASSLAGSSGETQYF
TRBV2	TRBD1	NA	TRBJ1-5	TGTGCCAGCAGAGAGGGACAGGTGAGCAATCAGCCCCAGCATTTT	CASREGQVSNQPQHF
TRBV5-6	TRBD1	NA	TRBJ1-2	TGTGCCAGCAGCTTGGGGAGGGGGCAAGGCTACACCTTC	CASSLGRGQGYTF
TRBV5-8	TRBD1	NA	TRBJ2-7	TGTGCCAGCAGCTTGGGGGGACAGAGCCTTTACGAGCAGTACTTC	CASSLGGQSLYEQYF
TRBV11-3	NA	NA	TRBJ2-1	TGTGCCAGCAGCCAGGAGCGGTTGGGTGAGCAGTTCTTC	CASSQERLGEQFF
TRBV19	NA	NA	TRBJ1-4	TGTGCCAGTAGTAGGCATAATGAAAAACTGTTTTTT	CASSRHNEKLFF
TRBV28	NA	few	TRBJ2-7	TGTGCCAGCAGTTTTCCCTATTACGAGCAGTACTTC	CASSFPYYEQYF
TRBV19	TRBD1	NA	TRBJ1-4	TGTGCCAGTAGTGCCCACATCCCGGGACAGGGGAGCGAAAAACTGTTTTTT	CASSAHIPGQGSEKLFF
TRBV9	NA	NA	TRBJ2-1	TGTGCCAGCAGCTCAAGCGGATCATCCTACAATGAGCAGTTCTTC	CASSSSGSSYNEQFF
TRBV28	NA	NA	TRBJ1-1	TGTGCCAGCAGAGAGAGGACCCAGCGGGCTTTCTTT	CASRERTQRAFF
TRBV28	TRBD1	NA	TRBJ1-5	TGTGCCAGCAACCGGGGACAGGGAAGAGTTCAGCCCCAGCATTTT	CASNRGQGRVQPQHF
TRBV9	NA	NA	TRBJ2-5	TGTGCCAGCAGCGTCCTGGCAGGGCTCGCGGAAGAGACCCAGTACTTC	CASSVLAGLAEETQYF
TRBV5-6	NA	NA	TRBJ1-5	TGTGCCAGCAGCCCGTCGACAGGACAGCCCCAGCATTTT	CASSPSTGQPQHF
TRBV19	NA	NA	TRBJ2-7	TGTGCCAGTACTCCCCGGGCAGGGGATACCTACGAGCAGTACTTC	CASTPRAGDTYEQYF
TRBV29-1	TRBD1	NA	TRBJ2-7	TGCAGCGCGCGTACAGGGGTGGGCGAGCAGTACTTC	CSARTGVGEQYF
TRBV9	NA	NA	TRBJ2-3	TGTGCCAGCAGCCAAACCCCGGCTAGGACAGATACGCAGTATTTT	CASSQTPARTDTQYF
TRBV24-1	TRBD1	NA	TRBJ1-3	TGTGCCACCAGTGATTTGCCGGGACAGGGCTCTGGAAACACCATATATTTT	CATSDLPGQGSGNTIYF
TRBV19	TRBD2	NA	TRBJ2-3	TGTGCCAGTAGTCCGGGACTAGCGGGGTGGGAAGATACGCAGTATTTT	CASSPGLAGWEDTQYF
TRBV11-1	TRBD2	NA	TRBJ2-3	TGTGCCAGCAGCTTAACCGCAGCGGGGATCACAGATACGCAGTATTTT	CASSLTAAGITDTQYF
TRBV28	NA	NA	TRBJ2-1	TGTGCCAGCAGTTTACTGGGGGCATCCTACAATGAGCAGTTCTTC	CASSLLGASYNEQFF
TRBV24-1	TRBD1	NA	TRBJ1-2	TGTGCCACCAGTGATAGGGGACAGGGGCAGGATGGCTACACCTTC	CATSDRGQGQDGYTF
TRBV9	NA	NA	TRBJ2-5	TGTGCCAGCAGCGGAACTACCTACCAAGAGACCCAGTACTTC	CASSGTTYQETQYF
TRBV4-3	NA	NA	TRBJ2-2	TGCGCCAGCAGCCAACGTCGTTCGGGGGAGCTGTTTTTT	CASSQRRSGELFF
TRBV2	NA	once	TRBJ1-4	TGTGCCAGCAGAGAGGGGGTTGGGGAAAAACTGTTTTTT	CASREGVGEKLFF
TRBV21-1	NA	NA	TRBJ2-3	TGTGCCAGCAGCGAAGAGGGGGCGAAGGATACGCAGTATTTT	CASSEEGAKDTQYF
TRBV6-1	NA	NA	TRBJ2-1	TGTGCCAGCAGTGAAATGGGCAGGGCAAAGTTCTTC	CASSEMGRAKFF
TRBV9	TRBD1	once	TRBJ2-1	TGTGCCAGCAGCGTTACGACAGGGCTCTACAATGAGCAGTTCTTC	CASSVTTGLYNEQFF
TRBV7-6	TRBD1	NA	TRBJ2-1	TGTGCCAGCAGCTCATTTCCGGGACAGGCAAGGCAGTTCTTC	CASSSFPGQARQFF
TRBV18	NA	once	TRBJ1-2	TGTGCCAGCTCACCACAGGGGGGGTATGGCTACACCTTC	CASSPQGGYGYTF
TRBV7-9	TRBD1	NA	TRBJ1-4	TGTGCCAGCAGCTTCGGACAGGGCTTTGGAAAACTGTTTTTT	CASSFGQGFGKLFF
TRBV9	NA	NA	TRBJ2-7	TGTGCCAGCAGCGTCTTCGGGGCACAGGGCGACGAGCAGTACTTC	CASSVFGAQGDEQYF
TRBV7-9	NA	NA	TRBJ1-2	TGTGCCAGCAGCTTTCCCCTCCTGCAGGGCGCATCCGGCTACACCTTC	CASSFPLLQGASGYTF
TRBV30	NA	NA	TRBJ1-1	TGTGCCTGGAGTGAAGCGGGGTTATCGGGAGCTTTCTTT	CAWSEAGLSGAFF
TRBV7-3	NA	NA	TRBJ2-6	TGTGCCAGCAGCCCCCGGCGTCAGGGGCTGGTGGCAAACTCTGGGGCCAACGTCCTGACTTTC	CASSPRRQGLVANSGANVLTF
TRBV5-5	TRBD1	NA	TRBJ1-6	TGTGCCACAGGACAGGGGGATTCACCCCTCCACTTT	CATGQGDSPLHF
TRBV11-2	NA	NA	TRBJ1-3	TGTGCCAGCAGCTTAGGAGGGCGGAGAGACCTCTCTGGAAACACCATATATTTT	CASSLGGRRDLSGNTIYF
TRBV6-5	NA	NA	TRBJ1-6	TGTGCCAGCAGTTACCTGGACAGACATAATTCACCCCTCCACTTT	CASSYLDRHNSPLHF
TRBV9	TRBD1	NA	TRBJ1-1	TGTGCCAGCAGCTTGAGGGGGACAGCCGAAGCTTTCTTT	CASSLRGTAEAFF
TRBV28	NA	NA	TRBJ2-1	TGTGCCAGCAGTTCTTACCGCGGCGGGTCCTACAATGAGCAGTTCTTC	CASSSYRGGSYNEQFF
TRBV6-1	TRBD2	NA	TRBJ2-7	TGTGCCAGCAGTGGGGGCAAGAGACTAGCGCCCGGACACGAGCAGTACTTC	CASSGGKRLAPGHEQYF
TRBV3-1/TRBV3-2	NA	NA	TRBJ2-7	TGTGCCAGCAGCCAAGATTTCAACGAGCAGTACTTC	CASSQDFNEQYF
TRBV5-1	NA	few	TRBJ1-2	TGCGCCAGCAGCGAGGGTCCACAGGGAAACTATGGCTACACCTTC	CASSEGPQGNYGYTF
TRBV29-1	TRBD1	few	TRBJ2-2	TGCAGCGGGAGGGGACAGGGGAACACCGGGGAGCTGTTTTTT	CSGRGQGNTGELFF
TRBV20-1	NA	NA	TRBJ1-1	TGCAGTGCTAGTGTTAGGGGTAACACTGAAGCTTTCTTT	CSASVRGNTEAFF
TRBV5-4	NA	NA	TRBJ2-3	TGTGCCAGCAGCTTGGAGGGACTTTTGAGCGATACGCAGTATTTT	CASSLEGLLSDTQYF
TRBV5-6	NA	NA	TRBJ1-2	TGTGCCAGCAGCCCGGAATGGACAGTTGACTATGGCTACACCTTC	CASSPEWTVDYGYTF